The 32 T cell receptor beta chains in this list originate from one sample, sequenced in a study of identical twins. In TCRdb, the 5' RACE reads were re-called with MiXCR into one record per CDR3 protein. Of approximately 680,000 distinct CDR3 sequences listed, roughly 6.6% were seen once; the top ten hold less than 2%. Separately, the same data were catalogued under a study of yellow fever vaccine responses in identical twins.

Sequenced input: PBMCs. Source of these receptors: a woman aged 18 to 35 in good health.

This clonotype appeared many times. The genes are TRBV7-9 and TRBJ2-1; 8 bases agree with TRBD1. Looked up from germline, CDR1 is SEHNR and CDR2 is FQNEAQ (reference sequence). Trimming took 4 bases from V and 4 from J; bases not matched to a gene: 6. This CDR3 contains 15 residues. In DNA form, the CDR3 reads TGTGCCAGCAGCTCCCAGGGGGCCTTTTACAATGAGCAGTTCTTC. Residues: CASSSQGAFYNEQFF.

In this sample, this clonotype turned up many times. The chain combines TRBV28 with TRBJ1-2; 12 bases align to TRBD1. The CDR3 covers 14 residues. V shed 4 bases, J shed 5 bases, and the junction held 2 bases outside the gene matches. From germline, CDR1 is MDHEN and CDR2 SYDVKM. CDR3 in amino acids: CASSWDRGPYGYTF. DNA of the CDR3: TGTGCCAGCAGTTGGGACAGGGGGCCATATGGCTACACCTTC.

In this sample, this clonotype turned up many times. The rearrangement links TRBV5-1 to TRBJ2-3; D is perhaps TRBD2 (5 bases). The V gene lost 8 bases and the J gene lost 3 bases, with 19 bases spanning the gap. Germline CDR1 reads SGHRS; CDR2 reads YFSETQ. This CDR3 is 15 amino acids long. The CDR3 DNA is TGCGCCAGTAATTCGAGGGCGATAGGAACAGATACGCAGTATTTT. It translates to CASNSRAIGTDTQYF.

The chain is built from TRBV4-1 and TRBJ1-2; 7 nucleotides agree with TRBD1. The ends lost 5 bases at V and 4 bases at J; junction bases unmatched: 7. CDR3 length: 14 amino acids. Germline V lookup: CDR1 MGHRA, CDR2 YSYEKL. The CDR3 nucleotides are TGCGCCAGCAGCGATAGCGGGACAGTCTATGGCTACACCTTC. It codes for CASSDSGTVYGYTF.

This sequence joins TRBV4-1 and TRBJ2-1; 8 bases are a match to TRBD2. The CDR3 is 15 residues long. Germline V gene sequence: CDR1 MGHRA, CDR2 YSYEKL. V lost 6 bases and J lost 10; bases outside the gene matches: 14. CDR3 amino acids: CASSSLAGVSGEQFF. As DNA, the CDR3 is TGCGCCAGCAGTTCTCTAGCGGGTGTTTCAGGGGAGCAGTTCTTC.

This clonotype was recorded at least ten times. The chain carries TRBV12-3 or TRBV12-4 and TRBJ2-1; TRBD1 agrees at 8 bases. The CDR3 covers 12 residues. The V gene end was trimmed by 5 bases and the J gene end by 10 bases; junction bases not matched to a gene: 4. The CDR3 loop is CASSRRGPEQFF. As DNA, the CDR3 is TGTGCCAGCAGTCGCAGGGGGCCGGAGCAGTTCTTC.

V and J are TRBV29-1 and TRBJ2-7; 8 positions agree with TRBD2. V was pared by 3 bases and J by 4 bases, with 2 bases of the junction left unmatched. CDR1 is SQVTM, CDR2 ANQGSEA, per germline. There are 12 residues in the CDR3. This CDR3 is CSVEAGGYEQYF. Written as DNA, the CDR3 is TGCAGCGTTGAGGCGGGAGGATACGAGCAGTACTTC.

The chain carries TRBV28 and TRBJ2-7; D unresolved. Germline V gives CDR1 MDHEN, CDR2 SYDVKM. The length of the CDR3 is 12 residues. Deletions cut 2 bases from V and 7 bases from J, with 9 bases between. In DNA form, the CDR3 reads TGTGCCAGCAGTTTAGCCGGGTGGGAGCAGTACTTC. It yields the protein CASSLAGWEQYF.

This CDR3 is CASSPPNSGRLNEQFF. CDR3 nucleotides: TGTGCCAGCTCACCCCCCAATAGCGGGAGATTGAATGAGCAGTTCTTC. This chain links TRBV18 with TRBJ2-1; 9 positions agree with TRBD2. The CDR3 contains 16 residues. Germline assignment: CDR1 KGHSH and CDR2 LQKENI. Trimming cost V 3 bases and J 7 bases; bases outside gene matches: 10.

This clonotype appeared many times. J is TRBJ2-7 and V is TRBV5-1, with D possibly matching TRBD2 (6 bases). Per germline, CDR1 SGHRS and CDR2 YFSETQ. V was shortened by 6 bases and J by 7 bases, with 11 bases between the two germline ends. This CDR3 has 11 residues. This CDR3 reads CASMGGREQYF. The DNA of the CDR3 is TGCGCCAGCATGGGGGGTCGGGAGCAGTACTTC.

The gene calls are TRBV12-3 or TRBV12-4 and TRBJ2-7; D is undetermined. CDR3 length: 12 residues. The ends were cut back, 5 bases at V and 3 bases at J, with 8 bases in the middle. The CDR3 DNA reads TGTGCCAGCAGTCGGGCGGTCTACGAGCAGTACTTC. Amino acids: CASSRAVYEQYF.

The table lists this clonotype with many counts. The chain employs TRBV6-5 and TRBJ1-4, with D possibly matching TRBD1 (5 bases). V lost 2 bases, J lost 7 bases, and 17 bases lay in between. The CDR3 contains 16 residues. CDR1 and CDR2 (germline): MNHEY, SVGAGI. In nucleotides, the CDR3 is TGTGCCAGCAGTTACGGTTTGTCCCAGGGTGGTGAAAAACTGTTTTTT. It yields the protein CASSYGLSQGGEKLFF.

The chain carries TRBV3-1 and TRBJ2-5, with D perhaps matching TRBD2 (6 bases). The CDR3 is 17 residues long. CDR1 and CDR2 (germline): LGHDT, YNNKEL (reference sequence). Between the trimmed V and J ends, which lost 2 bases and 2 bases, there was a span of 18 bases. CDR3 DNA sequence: TGTGCCAGCAGCCAAAACCAATACCGGGACTTACAAGAGACCCAGTACTTC. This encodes CASSQNQYRDLQETQYF.

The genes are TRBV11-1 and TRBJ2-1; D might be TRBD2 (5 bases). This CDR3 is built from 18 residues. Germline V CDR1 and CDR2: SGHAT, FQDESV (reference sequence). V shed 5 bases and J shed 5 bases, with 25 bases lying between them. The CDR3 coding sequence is TGTGCCAGCAGCGGACTCAGACAAGGCCGACTATCCCACAATGAGCAGTTCTTC. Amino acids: CASSGLRQGRLSHNEQFF.

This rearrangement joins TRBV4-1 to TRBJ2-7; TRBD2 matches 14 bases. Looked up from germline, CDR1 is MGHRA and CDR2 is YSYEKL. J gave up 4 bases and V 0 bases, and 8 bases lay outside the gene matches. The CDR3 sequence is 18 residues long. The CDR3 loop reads CASSQDWWTSGGQYEQYV. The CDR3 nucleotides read TGCGCCAGCAGCCAAGATTGGTGGACTAGCGGGGGGCAGTACGAGCAGTACGTC.

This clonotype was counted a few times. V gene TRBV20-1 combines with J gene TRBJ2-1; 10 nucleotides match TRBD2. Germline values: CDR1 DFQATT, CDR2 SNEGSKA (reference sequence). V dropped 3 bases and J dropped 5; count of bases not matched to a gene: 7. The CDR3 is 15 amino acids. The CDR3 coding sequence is TGCAGTGCTAGTCCTAGCGGGAGTGCGCACAATGAGCAGTTCTTC. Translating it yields CSASPSGSAHNEQFF.

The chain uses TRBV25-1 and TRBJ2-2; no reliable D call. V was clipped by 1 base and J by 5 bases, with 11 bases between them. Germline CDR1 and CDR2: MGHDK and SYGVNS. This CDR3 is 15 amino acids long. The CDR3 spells CASSEFHSVTGELFF. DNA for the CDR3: TGTGCCAGCAGTGAATTTCATAGTGTAACCGGGGAGCTGTTTTTT.

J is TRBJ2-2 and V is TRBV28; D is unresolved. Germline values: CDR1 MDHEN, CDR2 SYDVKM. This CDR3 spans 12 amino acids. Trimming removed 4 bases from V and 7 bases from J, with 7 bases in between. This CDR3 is CASSSLHGELFF. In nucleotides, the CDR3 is TGTGCCAGCAGTTCACTACACGGGGAGCTGTTTTTT.

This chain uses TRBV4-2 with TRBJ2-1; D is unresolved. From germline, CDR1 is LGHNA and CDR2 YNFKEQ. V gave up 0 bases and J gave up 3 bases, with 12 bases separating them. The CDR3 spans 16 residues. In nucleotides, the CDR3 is TGTGCCAGCAGCCAAGATACCCGGGTCAGCTACAATGAGCAGTTCTTC. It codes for CASSQDTRVSYNEQFF.

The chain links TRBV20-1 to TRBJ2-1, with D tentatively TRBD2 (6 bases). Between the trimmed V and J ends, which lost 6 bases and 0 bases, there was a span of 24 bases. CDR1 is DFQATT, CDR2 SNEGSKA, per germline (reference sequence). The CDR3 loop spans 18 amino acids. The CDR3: CSAFGGGDPVSSYNEQFF. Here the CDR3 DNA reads TGCAGTGCATTCGGAGGAGGGGATCCGGTTAGCTCCTACAATGAGCAGTTCTTC.

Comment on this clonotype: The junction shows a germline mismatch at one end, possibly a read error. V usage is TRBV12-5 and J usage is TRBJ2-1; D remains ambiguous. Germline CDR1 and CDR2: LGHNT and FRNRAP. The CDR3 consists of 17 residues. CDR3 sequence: CASGPVRATSSYNEQFF. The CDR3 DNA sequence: TGTGCTAGTGGCCCCGTCCGGGCGACCAGCTCCTACAATGAACAGTTCTTC.

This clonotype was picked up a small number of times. CDR3: CASSPVWAGGGDTQYF. The CDR3 DNA follows: TGTGCCAGCAGCCCCGTTTGGGCGGGGGGAGGAGATACGCAGTATTTT. The genes are TRBV3-1 and TRBJ2-3; 8 nucleotides align to TRBD2. The V gene's germline CDR1 is LGHDT and CDR2 YNNKEL (reference sequence). This CDR3 has 16 amino acids. V lost 4 bases, J lost 5 bases, and 11 bases stayed unmatched.

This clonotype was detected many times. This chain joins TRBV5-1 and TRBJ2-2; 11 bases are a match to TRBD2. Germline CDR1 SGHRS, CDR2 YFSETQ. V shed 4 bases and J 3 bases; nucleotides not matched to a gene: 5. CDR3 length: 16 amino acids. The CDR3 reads CASSVSGRADTGELFF. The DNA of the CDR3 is TGCGCCAGCAGCGTTAGCGGGAGGGCCGACACCGGGGAGCTGTTTTTT.

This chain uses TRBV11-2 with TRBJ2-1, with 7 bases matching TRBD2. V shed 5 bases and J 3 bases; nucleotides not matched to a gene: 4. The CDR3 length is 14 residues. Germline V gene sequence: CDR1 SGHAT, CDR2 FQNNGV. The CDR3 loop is CASSMLAVYNEQFF. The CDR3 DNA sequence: TGTGCCAGCAGCATGCTAGCGGTCTACAATGAGCAGTTCTTC.

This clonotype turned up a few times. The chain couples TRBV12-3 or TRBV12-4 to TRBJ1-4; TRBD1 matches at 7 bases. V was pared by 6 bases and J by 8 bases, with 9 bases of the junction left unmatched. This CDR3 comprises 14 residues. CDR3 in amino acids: CASSYRQGREKLFF. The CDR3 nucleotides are TGTGCCAGCAGCTATAGACAGGGAAGGGAAAAACTGTTTTTT.

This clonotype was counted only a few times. The DNA for the CDR3 is TGTGCCAGCAGGAGGGGGGGCAGGGGGTTTTACGAGCAGTACTTC. The encoded protein is CASRRGGRGFYEQYF. The chain carries TRBV28 and TRBJ2-7; D possibly matches TRBD1 or TRBD2 (7 bases each). V lost 6 bases and J lost 4, with 19 bases in between. The CDR3 loop spans 15 amino acids. CDR1 is MDHEN, CDR2 SYDVKM, per germline.

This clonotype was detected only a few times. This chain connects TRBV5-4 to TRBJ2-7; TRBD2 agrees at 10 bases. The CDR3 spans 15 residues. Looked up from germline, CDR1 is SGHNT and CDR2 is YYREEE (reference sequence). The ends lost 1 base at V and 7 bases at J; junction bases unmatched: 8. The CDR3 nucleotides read TGTGCCAGCAGCTTGCTCCCAGCGGGAGGGTATGAGCAGTACTTC. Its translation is CASSLLPAGGYEQYF.

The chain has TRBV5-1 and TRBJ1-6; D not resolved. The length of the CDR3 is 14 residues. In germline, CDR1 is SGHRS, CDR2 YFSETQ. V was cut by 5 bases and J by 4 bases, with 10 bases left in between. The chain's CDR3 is CASRKEEYNSPLHF. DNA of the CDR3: TGCGCCAGCAGGAAGGAGGAATATAATTCACCCCTCCACTTT.

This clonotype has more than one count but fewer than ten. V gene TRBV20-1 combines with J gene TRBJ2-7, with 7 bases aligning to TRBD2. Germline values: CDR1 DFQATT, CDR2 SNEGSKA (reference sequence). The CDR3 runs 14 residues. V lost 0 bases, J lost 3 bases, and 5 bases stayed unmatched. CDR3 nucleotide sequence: TGCAGTGCTAGAGATAAGCGGGAACACTACGAGCAGTACTTC. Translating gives CSARDKREHYEQYF.

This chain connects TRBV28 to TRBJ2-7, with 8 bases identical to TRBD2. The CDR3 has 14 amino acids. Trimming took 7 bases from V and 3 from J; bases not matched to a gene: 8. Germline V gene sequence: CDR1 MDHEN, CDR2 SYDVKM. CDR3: CASNRREDVYEQYF. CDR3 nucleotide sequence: TGTGCCAGCAACCGGCGGGAGGACGTCTACGAGCAGTACTTC.

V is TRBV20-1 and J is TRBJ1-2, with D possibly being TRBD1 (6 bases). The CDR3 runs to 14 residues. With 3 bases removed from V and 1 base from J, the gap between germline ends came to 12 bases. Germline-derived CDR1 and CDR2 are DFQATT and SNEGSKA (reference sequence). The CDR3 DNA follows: TGCAGTGCTAGTTGGGCAGGGGATAACTATGGCTACACCTTC. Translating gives CSASWAGDNYGYTF.

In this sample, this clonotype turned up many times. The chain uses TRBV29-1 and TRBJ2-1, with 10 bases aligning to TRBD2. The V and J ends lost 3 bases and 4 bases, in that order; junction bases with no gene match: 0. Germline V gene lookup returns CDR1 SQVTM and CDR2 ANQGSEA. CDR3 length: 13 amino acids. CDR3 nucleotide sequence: TGCAGCGTTGATAGCGGGAGGTACAATGAGCAGTTCTTC. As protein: CSVDSGRYNEQFF.